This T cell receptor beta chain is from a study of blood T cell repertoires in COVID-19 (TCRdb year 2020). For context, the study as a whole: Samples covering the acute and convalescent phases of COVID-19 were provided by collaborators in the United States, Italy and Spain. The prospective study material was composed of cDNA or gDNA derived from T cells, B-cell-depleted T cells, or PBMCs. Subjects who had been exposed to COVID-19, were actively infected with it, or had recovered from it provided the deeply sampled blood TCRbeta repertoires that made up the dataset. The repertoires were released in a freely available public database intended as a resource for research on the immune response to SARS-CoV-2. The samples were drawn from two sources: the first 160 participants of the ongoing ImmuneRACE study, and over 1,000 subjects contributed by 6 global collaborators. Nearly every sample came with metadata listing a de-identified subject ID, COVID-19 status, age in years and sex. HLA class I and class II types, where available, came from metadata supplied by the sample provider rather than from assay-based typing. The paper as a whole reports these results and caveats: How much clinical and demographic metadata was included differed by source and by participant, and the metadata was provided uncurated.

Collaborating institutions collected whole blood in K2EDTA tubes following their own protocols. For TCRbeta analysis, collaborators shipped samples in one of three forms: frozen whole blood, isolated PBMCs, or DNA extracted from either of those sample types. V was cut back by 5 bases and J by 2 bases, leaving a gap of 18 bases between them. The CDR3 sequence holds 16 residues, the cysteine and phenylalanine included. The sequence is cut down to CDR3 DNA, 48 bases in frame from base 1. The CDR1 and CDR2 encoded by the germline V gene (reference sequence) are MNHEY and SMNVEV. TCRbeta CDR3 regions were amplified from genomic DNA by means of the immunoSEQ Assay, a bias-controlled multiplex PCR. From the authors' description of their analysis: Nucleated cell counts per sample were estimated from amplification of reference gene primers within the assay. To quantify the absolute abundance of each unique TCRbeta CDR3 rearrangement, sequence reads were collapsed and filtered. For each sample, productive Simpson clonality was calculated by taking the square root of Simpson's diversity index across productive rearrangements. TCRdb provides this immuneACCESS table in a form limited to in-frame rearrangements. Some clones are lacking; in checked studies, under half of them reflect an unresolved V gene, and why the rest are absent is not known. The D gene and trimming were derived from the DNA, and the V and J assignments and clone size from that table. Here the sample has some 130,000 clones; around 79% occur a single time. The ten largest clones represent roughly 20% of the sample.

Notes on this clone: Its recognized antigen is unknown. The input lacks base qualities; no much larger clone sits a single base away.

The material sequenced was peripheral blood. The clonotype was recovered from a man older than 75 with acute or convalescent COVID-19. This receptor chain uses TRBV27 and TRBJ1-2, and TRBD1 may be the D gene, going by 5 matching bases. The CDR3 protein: CASSNTGSYTNYGYTF. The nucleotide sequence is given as TGTGCCAGCAGTAACACAGGCAGCTACACAAACTATGGCTACACCTTC.